This TCR beta chain was documented in a study of T cell responses to AZD1222 COVID-19 vaccine. Findings and caveats of the study: Vaccination with two AZD1222 doses was followed by a rise in Spike-specific TCR breadth and depth.

On this clone: Its antigen remains unidentified.

Generated by immunoSEQ multiplex PCR, the TCRdb table keeps only in-frame clones and is missing some. This table has just over 150,000 clones, 75% to 90% appearing once. Germline CDR1 and CDR2: SGHRS and YFSETQ. With 4 bases removed from V and 1 base from J, the gap between germline ends came to 8 bases. The length of the CDR3 is 14 residues. The clonotype originates from an adult who had recovered from COVID-19. The specimen was peripheral blood, collected after recovery from COVID-19. J is TRBJ2-2 and V is TRBV5-1; a weak D match, TRBD1 (6 bases). The CDR3 loop is CASSQGQNTGELFF. The CDR3 DNA reads TGCGCCAGCAGCCAGGGACAGAACACCGGGGAGCTGTTTTTT.